The 2 T cell receptor beta chains presented below share a single source sample, sequenced in a study of response to subunit inactivated influenza vaccine. Using its own MiXCR run on the RT-PCR reads, TCRdb lists one record per CDR3 protein. This table has about 610,000 distinct CDR3 sequences, around 13% appearing once. This sample comprised PBMCs from blood, obtained about 11 days after vaccination. These receptors were collected from a man over 45 who received an inactivated influenza vaccine.

This clonotype was counted only a few times. The chain joins TRBV20-1 to TRBJ2-7; possible D gene TRBD1, 5 bases. Germline lookup yields CDR1 DFQATT and CDR2 SNEGSKA (reference sequence). V was pared by 5 bases and J by 0 bases, with 8 bases between. This CDR3 comprises 12 residues. CDR3 in amino acids: CSAQGPSYEQYF. In DNA, the CDR3 is TGCAGTGCTCAGGGCCCCTCCTACGAGCAGTACTTC.

This clonotype was seen many times. The genes are TRBV10-3 and TRBJ2-3; 10 positions match TRBD2. Germline CDR1 is ENHRY and CDR2 is SYGVKD. The CDR3 has 17 residues. V was pared by 6 bases and J by 3 bases, with 12 bases of the junction left unmatched. CDR3 DNA sequence: TGTGCCATCAGAGCCCGGGTTACTAGCGGGACAACAGATACGCAGTATTTT. Its translation is CAIRARVTSGTTDTQYF.